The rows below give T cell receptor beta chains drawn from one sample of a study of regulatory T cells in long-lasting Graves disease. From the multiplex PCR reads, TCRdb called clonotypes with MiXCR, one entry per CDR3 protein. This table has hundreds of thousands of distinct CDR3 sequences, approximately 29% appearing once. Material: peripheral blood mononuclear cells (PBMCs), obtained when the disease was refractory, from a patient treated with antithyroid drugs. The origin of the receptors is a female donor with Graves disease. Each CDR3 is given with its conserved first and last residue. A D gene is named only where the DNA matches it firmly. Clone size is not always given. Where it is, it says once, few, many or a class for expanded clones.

TGCGCCAGCAGCTTCAGGAGTGATCCGGGGACTGGCTACACCTTC	CASSFRSDPGTGYTF	TRBV5-1	-	few	TRBJ1-2
TGTGCCAGCAGTCACACAGGGGGTGCTGAAGCTTTCTTT	CASSHTGGAEAFF	TRBV27	TRBD1	few	TRBJ1-1
TGTGCCAGCAGCCAGGGAACCTACGAGCAGTACTTC	CASSQGTYEQYF	TRBV3-1	-	many	TRBJ2-7
TGTGCCAGCACTCTGACAGCTTCCAATCAGCCCCAGCATTTT	CASTLTASNQPQHF	TRBV12-3/TRBV12-4	-	-	TRBJ1-5
TGTGCCAGCAGCTTATGGGGCCCGGCCCCGGGAGCAGTGTACGAGCAGTACTTC	CASSLWGPAPGAVYEQYF	TRBV7-2	-	-	TRBJ2-7
TGTGCCAGCAGCTTACCGACAGGGAGGAACACTGAAGCTTTCTTT	CASSLPTGRNTEAFF	TRBV11-1	TRBD1	many	TRBJ1-1
TGTGCCAGTAGCCCTGCCGGGGGTCTTGGGGAGCAGTACTTC	CASSPAGGLGEQYF	TRBV19	-	-	TRBJ2-7
TGTGCCAGCAGTTACCGGTTTTACGGAACAGTCAACACTGAAGCTTTCTTT	CASSYRFYGTVNTEAFF	TRBV6-9	-	many	TRBJ1-1
TGTGCCAGCAGCGGGACAGGATTACAGCCCCAGCATTTT	CASSGTGLQPQHF	TRBV28	TRBD1	few	TRBJ1-5
TGTGCCAGCAGTTTCGGGCAGGGGGACGCTGAAGCTTTCTTT	CASSFGQGDAEAFF	TRBV27	TRBD1	few	TRBJ1-1
TGTGCCAGCAGCGTCGAGGGCAGCATGAACACTGAAGCTTTCTTT	CASSVEGSMNTEAFF	TRBV9	-	few	TRBJ1-1
TGTGCCAGCAGGGGAGGGCTGACAAAGGACGAGCAGTACTTC	CASRGGLTKDEQYF	TRBV5-4	TRBD2	-	TRBJ2-7
TGTGCCAGCAGTGGACGACAGGGACTCGATAGCAATCAGCCCCAGCATTTT	CASSGRQGLDSNQPQHF	TRBV6-1	TRBD1	once	TRBJ1-5
TGTGCCAGCAGCTTCGGGCCCCTTACATTCTTC	CASSFGPLTFF	TRBV11-2	-	few	TRBJ2-1
TGTGCCAGCAACGGACGCTTTGGCAATCAGCCCCAGCATTTT	CASNGRFGNQPQHF	TRBV28	-	many	TRBJ1-5
TGTGCCTGGACCCCAGACGGGGGAACTGGAAACACCATATATTTT	CAWTPDGGTGNTIYF	TRBV30	-	-	TRBJ1-3
TGTGCCAGCAGCTTAGGTCGGGACACTTACTCTGGAAACACCATATATTTT	CASSLGRDTYSGNTIYF	TRBV7-6	-	few	TRBJ1-3
TGTGCCAGCCTGACCGGGACAGGGGGTCGGGGAGCTTTCTTT	CASLTGTGGRGAFF	TRBV28	TRBD1	many	TRBJ1-1
TGTGCCATCAGTCAGGACTCCTACGAGCAGTACTTC	CAISQDSYEQYF	TRBV10-3	-	many	TRBJ2-7
TGTGCCAGCAGTGTATGGAGCGCTGTCGAGCAGTACTTC	CASSVWSAVEQYF	TRBV2	-	many	TRBJ2-7
TGTGCCAGCAGCTCCCCCTGGACTCACACCGGGGAGCTGTTTTTT	CASSSPWTHTGELFF	TRBV7-2	-	few	TRBJ2-2
TGTGCCAGCAGTTACGGTCTAGCGGTCCAAGAGACCCAGTACTTC	CASSYGLAVQETQYF	TRBV6-5	TRBD2	many	TRBJ2-5
TGTGCCAGCAGCTCGGACAGGACCAGGGGCAATTCACCCCTCCACTTT	CASSSDRTRGNSPLHF	TRBV28	TRBD1	few	TRBJ1-6
TGTGCCTGGAGTGTACTGGGGGGGGAGACCCAGTACTTC	CAWSVLGGETQYF	TRBV30	TRBD2	few	TRBJ2-5
TGTGCCACCAGCAGGGCCGGGACAGGATCTGAAAAACTGTTTTTT	CATSRAGTGSEKLFF	TRBV15	TRBD1	many	TRBJ1-4
TGTGCCAGCAGTTTCCCCACCAGGACTAACTATGGCTACACCTTC	CASSFPTRTNYGYTF	TRBV12-3/TRBV12-4	-	many	TRBJ1-2
TGCAGCGTTTTCCGGGACAGTACCTTCTCTGGGGCCAACGTCCTGACTTTC	CSVFRDSTFSGANVLTF	TRBV29-1	TRBD1	-	TRBJ2-6
TGTGCCAGCAGTTTTGGTTGGGGCAATGAAGCTTTCTTT	CASSFGWGNEAFF	TRBV27	-	-	TRBJ1-1
TGTGCCAGCAGTCGGGGAGACTCAAGTAGAGCTTTCTTT	CASSRGDSSRAFF	TRBV6-1	-	few	TRBJ1-1
TGTGCCAGTCAAGCAGGGGACGAAAAACTGTTTTTT	CASQAGDEKLFF	TRBV7-3	-	few	TRBJ1-4
TGTGCCAGCAGTGAAGGTGGCAGGCGCTATGGACTAGCGGGGGCTCTTTCCGCCTACGAGCAGTACTTC	CASSEGGRRYGLAGALSAYEQYF	TRBV6-1	TRBD2	-	TRBJ2-7
TGTGCCAGCAGCAAACAGGGACGGAAACTGTTTTTT	CASSKQGRKLFF	TRBV7-2	-	few	TRBJ1-4
TGCAGCGGGACAGTGGGGCAGAACACTGAAGCTTTCTTT	CSGTVGQNTEAFF	TRBV29-1	-	-	TRBJ1-1
TGTGCCAGCACGCGAGGGGTTGATGCGGACACCGGGGAGCTGTTTTTT	CASTRGVDADTGELFF	TRBV28	-	many	TRBJ2-2
TGTGCCAGCAGTGAAAGGTTGAAGAGCACTGAAGCTTTCTTT	CASSERLKSTEAFF	TRBV25-1	-	-	TRBJ1-1
TGCAGCTCCCCCTGGGAGACATTTCTCTCTGGGGCCAACGTCCTGACTTTC	CSSPWETFLSGANVLTF	TRBV29-1	-	-	TRBJ2-6
TGTGCCAGCAGCACCCGACGAGTGGGACTGTTTTTT	CASSTRRVGLFF	TRBV7-8	-	few	TRBJ1-4
TGTGCCAGCAGCTTATGGGGACAGGGGTCGATGAACACTGAAGCTTTCTTT	CASSLWGQGSMNTEAFF	TRBV7-9	TRBD1	-	TRBJ1-1
TGCAGCGTTGAACATACGGCTAGCGGGAGTACAGATACGCAGTATTTT	CSVEHTASGSTDTQYF	TRBV29-1	TRBD2	-	TRBJ2-3